Listed here are 10 T cell receptor beta chains from one sample, sequenced in a study of cytotoxic CD8 clonotypes in ibrutinib-treated CLL. Profiled with immunoSEQ multiplex PCR; TCRdb holds only in-frame clones, not every one. The sample lists approximately 140,000 clones, around 77% seen once, with approximately 30% in the top ten. Sample: PBMCs, taken after 12 months of ibrutinib treatment. These receptors came from a human donor with chronic lymphocytic leukemia.

This chain links TRBV19 with TRBJ2-1; tentatively, D is TRBD2 (5 bases). Germline values: CDR1 LNHDA, CDR2 SQIVND (reference sequence). The CDR3 is made up of 14 amino acids. Between the trimmed V and J ends, which lost 6 bases and 0 bases, there was a span of 9 bases. CDR3 coding DNA: TGTGCCAGTAGGAGGGAGAGCTCCTACAATGAGCAGTTCTTC. This translates into CASRRESSYNEQFF.

The chain uses TRBV10-3 and TRBJ2-1, with 10 nucleotides matching TRBD1. Per the germline V gene, CDR1 is ENHRY and CDR2 is SYGVKD. J gave up 9 bases and V 2 bases, and 13 bases lay outside the gene matches. CDR3 size: 17 residues. The CDR3 is CAISEPYRDRGSAEQFF. CDR3 in DNA: TGTGCCATCAGTGAGCCGTACCGGGACAGGGGATCCGCTGAGCAGTTCTTC.

The chain is built from TRBV11-2 and TRBJ2-1; no reliable D call. Germline V gene data show CDR1 as SGHAT and CDR2 as FQNNGV. The CDR3 has 13 amino acids. The V and J ends lost 7 bases and 4 bases respectively, with 11 bases between them. The chain's CDR3 is CASTRHQYNEQFF. CDR3 nucleotide sequence: TGTGCCAGCACGAGACACCAATACAATGAGCAGTTCTTC.

The chain recombines TRBV9 with TRBJ2-2; the match to TRBD1 covers 9 bases. The V and J ends lost 4 bases and 1 base, in that order; junction bases with no gene match: 5. The CDR3 runs 16 residues. CDR1 is SGDLS and CDR2 is YYNGEE in the germline V gene. The CDR3 is CASSPRTGVNTGELFF. The CDR3 bases are TGTGCCAGCAGCCCTCGGACAGGGGTGAACACCGGGGAGCTGTTTTTT.

The chain uses TRBV7-8 and TRBJ1-6; 7 bases align to TRBD1. V shed 5 bases, J shed 11 bases, and the junction held 6 bases outside the gene matches. CDR3 length: 13 amino acids. Germline assignment: CDR1 SGHVS and CDR2 FQNEAQ. The CDR3 nucleotides are TGTGCCAGCAGCCCACAGGGGACTCCACCCCTCCACTTT. This gives the protein CASSPQGTPPLHF.

The V and J genes are TRBV11-2 and TRBJ2-7; 7 bases align to TRBD2. The CDR3 contains 16 residues. Germline V gives CDR1 SGHAT, CDR2 FQNNGV. Losses at the gene ends were 5 bases for V and 6 bases for J; bases not matched to a gene: 16. CDR3 in DNA: TGTGCCAGCAGCCCGGAGTGGGGCGGGAGTCGGGTCGAGCAGTACTTC. Its protein product is CASSPEWGGSRVEQYF.

Comment on this clone: One junction end disagrees with the germline gene, perhaps due to a read error. The chain joins TRBV15 to TRBJ2-1, with a possible D match to TRBD2 (6 bases). CDR3 size: 16 residues. Germline loops: CDR1 LNHNV, CDR2 YYDKDF (reference sequence). In DNA form, the CDR3 reads TGTGCCACCAGAAGAGCCCCGCAGGAGGGCAACAATGAGCAGTTCTTC. Residues: CATRRAPQEGNNEQFF.

The rearrangement joins TRBV19 to TRBJ2-1; 15 nucleotides match TRBD2. The CDR3 length is 16 residues. J gave up 8 bases and V 4 bases, and 6 bases lay outside the gene matches. Germline V gene data show CDR1 as LNHDA and CDR2 as SQIVND (reference sequence). The CDR3 sequence is CASSRRTSGRADEQFF. In nucleotides, the CDR3 is TGTGCCAGTAGTAGAAGGACTAGCGGGAGGGCCGATGAGCAGTTCTTC.

The chain employs TRBV25-1 and TRBJ2-5, with 8 bases aligning to TRBD2. Germline V gene sequence: CDR1 MGHDK, CDR2 SYGVNS. CDR3 size: 17 residues. Unmatched junction bases numbered 7, after V lost 0 bases and J lost 1 base. The CDR3 loop is CASSEYRASGFQETQYF. In DNA, the CDR3 is TGTGCCAGCAGTGAATATAGGGCTAGCGGGTTCCAAGAGACCCAGTACTTC.

CDR3 region: CASSEALAPTDTQYF. Written as DNA, the CDR3 is TGTGCCAGCAGTGAGGCGCTAGCCCCCACAGATACGCAGTATTTT. The genes are TRBV6-1 and TRBJ2-3, with D possibly matching TRBD2 (5 bases). Trimming removed 3 bases at V and 2 bases at J, with 12 bases between. Germline V gives CDR1 MNHNS, CDR2 SASEGT. The CDR3 runs to 15 residues.